The subject of this entry is one T cell receptor (beta chain). Naive CD8 cells, CD45RO-negative and positively selected for CCR7, excluded terminally differentiated effector memory CD45RA+ cells. This sample is part of a study of shared clonotypes between healthy human individuals. Here immunoSEQ multiplex PCR was the method, and the copy in TCRdb shows in-frame clones only, minus some. The sample yields nearly 2 million clones, about 95% seen once. Germline CDR1 and CDR2: SNHLY and FYNNEI. The CDR3 has 15 amino acids. V lost 0 bases and J lost 1; bases outside the gene matches: 1. The origin of this receptor is a man between 18 and 35 years old in good health. Sample: naive CD8+ T cells sorted from blood. The chain combines TRBV2 with TRBJ2-3, with 7 positions matching TRBD2. The CDR3 loop reads CASSEAAGGTDTQYF. CDR3 in DNA: TGTGCCAGCAGTGAAGCCGCGGGGGGCACAGATACGCAGTATTTT.